This TCR beta chain was sequenced in a study of spatial heterogeneity in lung cancer. Findings of the study overall: Tumor mutation counts were tracked by expanded intratumoral alpha and beta TCR counts.

TCRdb redid the calling of the 5' RACE reads with MiXCR, one entry per CDR3 protein. Of about 3,500 distinct CDR3 sequences in the sample, over 4.5% were seen once. This clonotype was counted a few times. Its antigen is currently unknown. The size of this beta chain means little, since it is a stray read in a library made for alpha chains. Indicated time point: sample taken at primary tumor resection. The authors sequenced whole RNA from tumor, nontumor lung or frozen PBMC without sorting. The TCR comes from a female donor with early-stage non-small cell lung cancer. This specimen was lung tumor tissue, taken at surgery.

CDR3 coding DNA: TGTGCCAGCAGCTTCAACTCGGACAGCGGAGGGGCCAACGTCCTGACTTTC. This encodes CASSFNSDSGGANVLTF. This sequence joins TRBV13 and TRBJ2-6; maybe TRBD1 (6 bases). CDR3 size: 17 residues. Trimming took off 3 bases at V and 4 bases at J, with 16 bases between the two ends. Germline V gives CDR1 PRHDT, CDR2 FYEKMQ (reference sequence).